Below, 26 T cell receptor beta chains from the same sample are listed, as sequenced in a study of identical twins. Using its own MiXCR run on the 5' RACE reads, TCRdb lists one record per CDR3 protein. Seen here are approximately 600,000 distinct CDR3 sequences, around 7.4% observed once, and the top ten hold less than 2%. The data were also submitted as part of a second study, on yellow fever vaccine responses in identical twins.

The sequencing input was PBMCs. These receptors all come from a woman younger than 35 in good health.

In its sample, this clonotype was seen a few times. The chain has TRBV5-1 and TRBJ1-5, with TRBD1 matching 7 bases. Trimming cost V 4 bases and J 2 bases; bases outside gene matches: 6. This CDR3 is 15 amino acids long. The germline V gene encodes CDR1 SGHRS and CDR2 YFSETQ. DNA of the CDR3: TGCGCCAGCAGCCCTAACACAGGGGGCAATCAGCCCCAGCATTTT. It encodes CASSPNTGGNQPQHF.

This clonotype has at least ten counts. This chain links TRBV6-2 or TRBV6-3 with TRBJ2-2, with TRBD2 as a possible D gene (5 bases). The ends were cut back, 0 bases at V and 7 bases at J, with 9 bases in the middle. The CDR3 is made up of 14 amino acids. The germline CDR1 and CDR2 sequences are MNHEY and SVGEGT. The CDR3 DNA reads TGTGCCAGCAGTTACTCAACGGGGTACGGGGAGCTGTTTTTT. This encodes CASSYSTGYGELFF.

The genes are TRBV5-6 and TRBJ2-7, with D perhaps TRBD2 (5 bases). Looked up from germline, CDR1 is SGHDT and CDR2 is YYEEEE. This CDR3 has 15 residues. Trimming removed 4 bases at V and 2 bases at J, with 16 bases between. Here the CDR3 reads CASSSIKAVTYEQYF. DNA of the CDR3: TGTGCCAGCAGCAGCATAAAAGCGGTCACCTACGAGCAGTACTTC.

The chain links TRBV4-1 to TRBJ2-3; TRBD2 might be the D (6 bases). Germline CDR1 is MGHRA and CDR2 is YSYEKL. The CDR3 has 13 residues. V lost 4 bases, J lost 3 bases, and 8 bases lay in between. The CDR3 region is CASSRSGTDTQYF. The CDR3 nucleotides are TGCGCCAGCAGCCGCAGCGGGACAGATACGCAGTATTTT.

This clonotype has a handful of counts. The gene calls are TRBV21-1 and TRBJ2-5; the table's D call of TRBD2 was not tested on the DNA. TRBV21-1 is an annotated pseudogene. This CDR3 is 16 amino acids long. Here the CDR3 DNA reads TGTGCCAGCAGCAAAGGTCACAAGGGCGGGGGGGAGACCCAGTACTTC. Amino acid sequence: CASSKGHKGGGETQYF.

This clonotype was observed at least ten times. The chain joins TRBV24-1 to TRBJ2-1; 7 bases map to TRBD2. V trimming: 10 bases; J trimming: 4 bases; junction bases outside the gene matches: 15. CDR1 and CDR2 from the germline V gene are KGHDR and SFDVKD. The CDR3 spans 16 residues. CDR3 nucleotides: TGTGCCACTCCGTGGCTCCGGCTAGCGGTTTACAATGAGCAGTTCTTC. This sequence encodes CATPWLRLAVYNEQFF.

This chain connects TRBV11-1 to TRBJ2-3; D unclear. This CDR3 has 15 residues. Germline V gene data show CDR1 as SGHAT and CDR2 as FQDESV (reference sequence). Trimming removed 4 bases from V and 7 bases from J, with 18 bases in between. CDR3 loop: CASSSRTPVEHTQYF. The CDR3 region has the DNA TGTGCCAGCAGCTCCCGGACCCCGGTCGAGCATACGCAGTATTTT.

There are many counts of this clonotype. This chain links TRBV20-1 with TRBJ2-7; possible D gene TRBD1, 5 bases. V was shortened by 6 bases and J by 0 bases, with 9 bases between the two germline ends. Germline V lookup: CDR1 DFQATT, CDR2 SNEGSKA (reference sequence). The CDR3 contains 12 residues. The CDR3 sequence is CSAGDSSYEQYV. The DNA of the CDR3 is TGCAGTGCAGGGGATTCCTCCTACGAGCAGTACGTC.

The chain recombines TRBV28 with TRBJ2-4, with TRBD2 matching over 8 bases. Per the germline V gene, CDR1 is MDHEN and CDR2 is SYDVKM. The CDR3 sequence is 15 residues long. Germline trimming cut 5 bases from V and 1 base from J; bases unmatched to any gene: 4. The CDR3 DNA reads as TGTGCCAGCAGTGATAGCGGGAAGGCCAAAAACATTCAGTACTTC. This codes for CASSDSGKAKNIQYF.

This clonotype was seen a few times. The chain couples TRBV5-5 to TRBJ2-7; 10 nucleotides align to TRBD1. V was pared by 4 bases and J by 5 bases, with 9 bases of the junction left unmatched. CDR3 size: 15 residues. CDR1 is SGHKS and CDR2 is YYEKEE in the germline V gene (reference sequence). DNA for the CDR3: TGTGCCAGCAGCAGATACCGGGACAGGGGAAACGAGCAGTACGTC. As protein: CASSRYRDRGNEQYV.

This clonotype was recorded a few times. This chain links TRBV4-1 with TRBJ1-3; D is uncertain. V dropped 0 bases and J dropped 0 bases, with 12 bases sitting between them. The CDR3 totals 17 residues. Looked up from germline, CDR1 is MGHRA and CDR2 is YSYEKL. The CDR3 protein is CASSQDRLESSGNTIYF. DNA for the CDR3: TGCGCCAGCAGCCAAGATCGGCTGGAAAGCTCTGGAAACACCATATATTTT.

The V call is TRBV20-1, the J call TRBJ2-5, with 7 bases fitting TRBD2. V lost 2 bases and J lost 4; bases outside the gene matches: 7. Per the germline V gene, CDR1 is DFQATT and CDR2 is SNEGSKA (reference sequence). CDR3 length: 14 residues. Here the CDR3 reads CSARLTGGGETQYF. The CDR3 bases are TGCAGTGCTAGACTGACTGGGGGGGGAGAGACCCAGTACTTC.

This clonotype was recorded a few times. V usage is TRBV28 and J usage is TRBJ2-7, with TRBD2 identical over 10 bases. This CDR3 has 15 residues. V dropped 6 bases and J dropped 1; count of bases not matched to a gene: 6. Germline V gene lookup returns CDR1 MDHEN and CDR2 SYDVKM. The CDR3 loop is CASRGSGRVSYEQYF. CDR3 in DNA: TGTGCCAGCAGGGGAAGCGGGAGGGTTTCCTACGAGCAGTACTTC.

The gene calls are TRBV3-1 and TRBJ2-1, with 8 bases that match TRBD1. With 3 bases clipped from V and 9 bases from J, the junction kept 10 bases outside the gene matches. Germline V lookup: CDR1 LGHDT, CDR2 YNNKEL (reference sequence). The CDR3 extends over 15 amino acids. This chain's CDR3 is CASSHLPGQGSEQFF. In DNA form, the CDR3 reads TGTGCCAGCAGCCACCTTCCCGGACAGGGCAGTGAGCAGTTCTTC.

There are a few counts of this clonotype. The CDR3 is CASHPGNREGYEQYV. In DNA, the CDR3 is TGTGCCAGCCACCCGGGGAACAGGGAGGGCTACGAGCAGTACGTC. The V gene is TRBV2, the J gene TRBJ2-7; perhaps TRBD2 as D (7 bases). Germline V gene data show CDR1 as SNHLY and CDR2 as FYNNEI. V was pared by 8 bases and J by 3 bases, with 20 bases between. CDR3 size: 15 residues.

The chain combines TRBV11-1 with TRBJ2-7, with TRBD2 matching 10 bases. Germline CDR1 is SGHAT and CDR2 is FQDESV (reference sequence). The CDR3 covers 19 residues. V trimming: 1 base; J trimming: 0 bases; junction bases outside the gene matches: 12. The CDR3 loop is CASSLVGLSSGSGSYEQYF. In DNA, the CDR3 is TGTGCCAGCAGCTTAGTGGGTCTCTCTAGCGGGAGTGGCTCCTACGAGCAGTACTTC.

This clonotype was observed a few times. The J gene is TRBJ2-7, the V gene TRBV12-5; D is unresolved. CDR1 LGHNT and CDR2 FRNRAP come from the germline V gene. With 5 bases removed from V and 2 bases from J, the gap between germline ends came to 19 bases. The CDR3 totals 16 residues. In DNA form, the CDR3 reads TGTGCTAGTGGTCTCCAGCCCCCCTCGTTTGCCTACGAGCAGTACTTC. The encoded protein is CASGLQPPSFAYEQYF. Full variable domain (missing parts from reference TRBV12-5 and TRBJ2-7): DARVTQTPRHKVTEMGQEVTMRCQPILGHNTVFWYRQTMMQGLELLAYFRNRAPLDDSGMPKDRFSAEMPDATLATLKIQPSEPRDSAVYFCASGLQPPSFAYEQYFGPGTRLTVT.

The chain has TRBV6-4 and TRBJ2-1; 8 nucleotides line up with TRBD2. Unmatched junction bases numbered 5, after V lost 3 bases and J lost 4 bases. The length of the CDR3 is 15 residues. CDR1 is MRHNA and CDR2 is SNTAGT in the germline V gene. The chain's CDR3 is CASSELASGYNEQFF. As DNA, the CDR3 is TGTGCCAGCAGTGAGTTGGCTAGCGGGTACAATGAGCAGTTCTTC.

This clonotype was observed a handful of times. This chain connects TRBV2 to TRBJ2-1; TRBD1 agrees at 7 bases. CDR3 size: 15 residues. Per the germline V gene, CDR1 is SNHLY and CDR2 is FYNNEI. V was pared by 4 bases and J by 9 bases, with 12 bases of the junction left unmatched. The CDR3 sequence is CASSAQSGGFGEQFF. The CDR3 region has the DNA TGTGCCAGCAGTGCTCAGTCAGGGGGTTTCGGTGAGCAGTTCTTC.

This clonotype was found many times. The V and J genes are TRBV4-2 and TRBJ2-7; 7 positions agree with TRBD2. The J segment lost 2 bases and the V segment lost 5 bases, leaving 12 bases of the junction unmatched. The CDR3 runs to 16 residues. Germline V CDR1 and CDR2: LGHNA, YNFKEQ. Here the CDR3 DNA reads TGTGCCAGCAGCAAAAGCCGCACTAGCGAAACCTACGAGCAGTACTTC. Translating it yields CASSKSRTSETYEQYF.

DNA of the CDR3: TGTGCCAGTAGTATCGACAGGGTCGGGGAGCTGTTTTTT. Its translation: CASSIDRVGELFF. The chain has TRBV19 and TRBJ2-2, with 7 positions matching TRBD1. The CDR3 runs to 13 residues. V lost 3 bases to trimming and J lost 7 bases; unmatched junction nucleotides: 2. Germline values: CDR1 LNHDA, CDR2 SQIVND (reference sequence).

This clonotype was seen repeatedly, ten times or more. The J gene is TRBJ1-4, the V gene TRBV6-2 or TRBV6-3; no reliable D call. Per the germline V gene, CDR1 is MNHEY and CDR2 is SVGEGT. V lost 8 bases, J lost 8 bases, and 12 bases lay in between. CDR3 length: 12 amino acids. The CDR3 region has the DNA TGTGCCAGCCGTTCTTCAAGGGAAAAACTGTTTTTT. This encodes CASRSSREKLFF.

This clonotype was counted many times. As the CDR3 is not closed by the conserved phenylalanine or tryptophan, this likely results from a read error. No DNA is shown, since the ends of the CDR3 on it are uncertain; the CDR3 is the one TCRdb lists. The genes are TRBV12-3 or TRBV12-4 and TRBJ1-2. Termini included, the CDR3 measures 10 amino acids. Here the CDR3 reads CASSLGHGIP.

This clonotype came up a few times. This sequence joins TRBV18 and TRBJ2-7; D ambiguous. The CDR3 length is 15 residues. Germline V gene lookup returns CDR1 KGHSH and CDR2 LQKENI. Between the trimmed V and J ends, which lost 2 bases and 3 bases, there was a span of 14 bases. CDR3 bases: TGTGCCAGCTCACCAAGCGAGCAGGCCTACTACGAGCAGTACTTC. Its protein product is CASSPSEQAYYEQYF.

This clonotype was counted ten times or more. The chain uses TRBV12-3 or TRBV12-4 and TRBJ2-2; no definite D call. V lost 6 bases and J lost 6, with 14 bases in between. CDR3 length: 14 residues. CDR3 nucleotide sequence: TGTGCCAGCAGAGAAGGCAGCCAGGCCGGGGAGCTGTTTTTT. Amino acid sequence: CASREGSQAGELFF.

This clonotype showed up just a few times. This chain connects TRBV29-1 to TRBJ2-3; 8 bases are shared with TRBD1. This CDR3 spans 15 amino acids. Germline CDR1 reads SQVTM; CDR2 reads ANQGSEA. The trim removed 6 bases at V and 5 bases at J, leaving 13 bases unmatched. DNA of the CDR3: TGCAGCGTCCCCGACCAGGACAGGGTTGGAGATACGCAGTATTTT. It specifies CSVPDQDRVGDTQYF.